What follows are 9 T cell receptor beta chains derived from one specimen sequenced in a study of blood T cell repertoires in COVID-19. Assay used: immunoSEQ multiplex PCR; TCRdb lists only in-frame clones, some missing. The profile shows about 24,000 clones, roughly 91% of them singletons. The sample taken for sequencing was peripheral blood. These receptors all stem from a man in his 70s with COVID-19, enrolled during active disease.

The rearrangement joins TRBV7-9 to TRBJ2-7; 7 bases align to TRBD2. V lost 0 bases, J lost 0 bases, and 2 bases stayed unmatched. This CDR3 is 15 amino acids long. The V gene's germline CDR1 is SEHNR and CDR2 FQNEAQ (reference sequence). This CDR3 is CASSLAAGDSYEQYF. The CDR3 DNA sequence: TGTGCCAGCAGCTTAGCGGCGGGAGACTCCTACGAGCAGTACTTC.

This chain links TRBV5-1 with TRBJ1-2, with D possibly matching TRBD1 (5 bases). Germline CDR1 and CDR2: SGHRS and YFSETQ. The V end lost 4 bases, the J end lost 4 bases, and 17 bases lay between the germline ends. The CDR3 contains 15 residues. CDR3 DNA sequence: TGCGCCAGCAGCCCTGGAAGCAGGGCCGGCTATGGCTACACCTTC. Amino acid sequence: CASSPGSRAGYGYTF.

The chain employs TRBV7-6 and TRBJ1-3, with unresolved D. V lost 4 bases, J lost 0 bases, and 10 bases lay in between. The CDR3 loop spans 15 amino acids. Germline V CDR1 and CDR2: SGHVS, FNYEAQ. CDR3 in DNA: TGTGCCAGCAGCTCCAGTAGGAGCTCTGGAAACACCATATATTTT. Translation gives CASSSSRSSGNTIYF.

The chain couples TRBV6-2 or TRBV6-3 to TRBJ2-3; D is undetermined. CDR3 size: 13 residues. Trimming removed 0 bases at V and 10 bases at J, with 11 bases between. The germline gives CDR1 MNHEY, CDR2 SVGEGT. In DNA, the CDR3 is TGTGCCAGCAGTTACTCGGGCGTTGATTCGCAGTATTTT. Translation: CASSYSGVDSQYF.

V and J are TRBV2 and TRBJ1-3; D not resolved. V dropped 3 bases and J dropped 1 base, with 7 bases sitting between them. Per germline, CDR1 SNHLY and CDR2 FYNNEI. CDR3 length: 14 amino acids. Written as DNA, the CDR3 is TGTGCCAGCAGTGAGGACTTTTCTGGAAACACCATATATTTT. This encodes CASSEDFSGNTIYF.

CDR3 nucleotide sequence: TGTGCCAGTAGTTTTCCCGGGACATCCACTGAAGCTTTCTTT. Translation: CASSFPGTSTEAFF. The V and J genes are TRBV19 and TRBJ1-1; tentative D call: TRBD1 (6 bases). V gave up 5 bases and J gave up 4 bases, with 14 bases separating them. The CDR3 consists of 14 residues. CDR1 LNHDA and CDR2 SQIVND come from the germline V gene (reference sequence).

V is TRBV6-5 and J is TRBJ2-7; TRBD1 matches 8 bases. V trimming: 0 bases; J trimming: 5 bases; junction bases outside the gene matches: 6. Looked up from germline, CDR1 is MNHEY and CDR2 is SVGAGI. The CDR3 is 15 amino acids. The CDR3 DNA reads TGTGCCAGCAGTTACTCGTGGACAGGGAGGAACGAGCAGTACTTC. Its protein product is CASSYSWTGRNEQYF.

The chain couples TRBV2 to TRBJ2-2, with a possible D match to TRBD1 (5 bases). V shed 5 bases and J shed 3 bases, with 7 bases lying between them. Germline loops: CDR1 SNHLY, CDR2 FYNNEI. The CDR3 has 13 amino acids. CDR3: CASSPGYTGELFF. CDR3 nucleotides: TGTGCCAGCAGTCCAGGGTACACCGGGGAGCTGTTTTTT.

The genes are TRBV12-3 or TRBV12-4 and TRBJ2-7, with 10 bases that match TRBD2. After removal of 6 bases from V and 4 bases from J, the junction contained 3 bases not matched to a gene. This CDR3 comprises 13 residues. CDR3 in amino acids: CASSPTSGYEQYF. The DNA of the CDR3 is TGTGCCAGCAGCCCGACTAGCGGGTACGAGCAGTACTTC.